This TCR beta chain was captured by sequencing in a study of blood T cell repertoires in COVID-19 (dated by TCRdb to the early 2020s). For the study in its entirety: Collaborator samples came from the United States, Italy and Spain and covered acute and convalescent phases of COVID-19. Where available, HLA class I and class II types were taken from metadata supplied by the sample provider and were not determined by assay-based typing. A de-identified subject ID, COVID-19 status, age in years and sex were almost always included in the sample metadata. The repertoires were released in a freely available public database intended as a resource for research on the immune response to SARS-CoV-2. Samples were obtained from the ongoing ImmuneRACE study (first 160 participants) and from 1,200 or so subjects provided by 6 global collaborators. The material from the prospective study consisted of cDNA or gDNA derived from T cells, B-cell-depleted T cells, or PBMCs. The dataset comprised deeply sampled blood TCRbeta repertoires from subjects exposed to, actively infected with, or recovered from COVID-19. General findings and caveats noted by the study authors: The quantity of clinical and demographic metadata differed by source and by participant and was supplied without curation.

TCRbeta CDR3 regions were amplified from genomic DNA by means of the immunoSEQ Assay, a bias-controlled multiplex PCR. Turning to the authors' computational methods: The number of nucleated cells in each sample was estimated from the amplification of reference gene primers within the assay. To quantify the absolute abundance of each unique TCRbeta CDR3 rearrangement, sequence reads were collapsed and filtered. For each sample, productive Simpson clonality was calculated as the square root of Simpson's diversity index over productive rearrangements. What TCRdb holds here is the immuneACCESS table cut down to in-frame rearrangements. Part of the clones is not present; checked against another copy, under half of the missing clones reflect an unresolved V gene, and the others are unexplained. The V and J calls and clone size come from that table; D and trimming were worked out from the DNA. The sample table holds about 270,000 clones, of which about 86% were seen once. The top ten clones comprise about 12% of the sample.

To note about this clone: The clone's antigen remains unknown. No per-base quality is available; no much larger clone lies one base away.

One collaborating source in Seattle enrolled patients during active infection and followed them longitudinally through the course of disease. Whole blood was collected in K2EDTA tubes by collaborating institutions according to the institutions' own protocols. For TCRbeta analysis, collaborators shipped samples in one of three forms: frozen whole blood, isolated PBMCs, or DNA extracted from either of those sample types. V loses 2 bases of germline sequence and J loses 6 bases, and the interval between the two ends is 16 bases. In the germline V gene, CDR1 corresponds to SGHNT and CDR2 to YENEEA. The CDR3 goes from the cysteine to the phenylalanine over 15 residues. Only the CDR3 DNA is retained, 45 bases long and in frame from the first base.

Sequenced material: peripheral blood. This receptor was taken from a woman between 25 and 40 years old with COVID-19, enrolled during active disease. Recombination linked TRBV11-3 to TRBJ1-1; the D gene is unclear. The CDR3 reads as follows: CASSLSSREMAEAFF. The nucleotide sequence reads TGTGCCAGCAGCTTATCTTCAAGGGAGATGGCTGAAGCTTTCTTT.